This T cell receptor (beta chain) comes out of a study of radiotherapy plus CTLA-4 blockade in lung cancer. On the study more broadly: Among all patients, 15% to 20% showed objective responses, while 30% to 35% had disease control. Findings of the study overall: Among reported predictors of response, early blood T cell clone dynamics with interferon-beta performed best. Tumor-origin TCR clones grew in blood after radiotherapy plus ipilimumab.

V was clipped by 2 bases and J by 5 bases, with 16 bases between them. This CDR3 has 15 amino acids. The germline gives CDR1 SGDLS, CDR2 YYNGEE. The assay was immunoSEQ multiplex PCR, and TCRdb's table has in-frame clones only and misses some. Among some 40,000 clones listed, 60% to 80% were seen once. Of note for this clone: Its antigen is currently unknown.

The V gene is TRBV9, the J gene TRBJ1-1; D gene ambiguous. The TCR sequence derives from a human donor with non-small cell lung cancer whose response to radiotherapy plus ipilimumab could not be evaluated. Sequenced here: peripheral blood, sampled from a patient treated with radiotherapy plus ipilimumab. CDR3 region: CASSVDDGWITEAFF. The CDR3 DNA reads as TGTGCCAGCAGCGTCGACGACGGGTGGATAACTGAAGCTTTCTTT.